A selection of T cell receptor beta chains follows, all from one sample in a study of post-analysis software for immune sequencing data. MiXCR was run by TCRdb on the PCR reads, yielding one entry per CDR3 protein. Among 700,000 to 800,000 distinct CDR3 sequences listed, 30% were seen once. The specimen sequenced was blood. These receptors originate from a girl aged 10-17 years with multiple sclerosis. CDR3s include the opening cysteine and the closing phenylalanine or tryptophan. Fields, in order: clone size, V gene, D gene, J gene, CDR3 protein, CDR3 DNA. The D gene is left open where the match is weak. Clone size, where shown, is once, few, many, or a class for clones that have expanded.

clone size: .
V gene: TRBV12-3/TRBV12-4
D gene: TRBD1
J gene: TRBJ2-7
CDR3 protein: CASSLSDRDAYEQYF
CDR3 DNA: TGTGCCAGCAGTCTGAGCGACAGGGATGCCTACGAGCAGTACTTC

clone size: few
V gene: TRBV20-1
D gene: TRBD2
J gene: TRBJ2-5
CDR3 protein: CSASLAASGRSGSQYF
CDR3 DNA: TGCAGTGCTAGCCTGGCGGCTAGCGGGAGGAGTGGTTCCCAGTACTTC

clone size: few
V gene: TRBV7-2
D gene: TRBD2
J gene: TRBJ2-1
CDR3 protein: CASSSRTRPNEQFF
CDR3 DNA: TGTGCCAGCAGCTCCCGGACTAGACCCAATGAGCAGTTCTTC

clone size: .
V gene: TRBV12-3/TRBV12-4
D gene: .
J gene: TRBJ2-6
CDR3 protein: CASIKGGRGSSGANVLTF
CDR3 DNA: TGTGCCAGCATAAAGGGGGGACGGGGGAGCTCTGGGGCCAACGTCCTGACTTTC

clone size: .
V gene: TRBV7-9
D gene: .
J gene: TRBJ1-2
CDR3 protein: CASSLGSGSGPVGYTF
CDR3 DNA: TGTGCCAGCAGCTTAGGATCGGGCTCGGGCCCCGTGGGCTACACCTTC

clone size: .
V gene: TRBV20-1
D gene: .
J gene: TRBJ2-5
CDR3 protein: CSARDFASRTQYF
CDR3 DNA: TGCAGTGCTAGAGATTTTGCTTCGAGGACCCAGTACTTC

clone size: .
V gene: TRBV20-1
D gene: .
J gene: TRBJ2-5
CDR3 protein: CSASSQFFQETQYF
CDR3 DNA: TGCAGTGCTAGTTCCCAGTTTTTCCAAGAGACCCAGTACTTC

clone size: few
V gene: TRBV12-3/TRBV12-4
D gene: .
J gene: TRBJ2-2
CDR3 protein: CASSLERTGELFF
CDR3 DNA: TGTGCCAGCAGTTTAGAGAGAACCGGGGAGCTGTTTTTT

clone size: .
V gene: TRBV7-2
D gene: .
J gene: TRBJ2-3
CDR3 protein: CASSSGWSTDTQYF
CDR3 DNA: TGTGCCAGCAGCTCTGGTTGGAGCACAGATACGCAGTATTTT

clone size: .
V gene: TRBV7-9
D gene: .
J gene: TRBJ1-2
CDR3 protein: CASSLGPATPNNYGYTF
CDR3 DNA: TGTGCCAGCAGCTTAGGCCCGGCCACACCCAATAACTATGGCTACACCTTC

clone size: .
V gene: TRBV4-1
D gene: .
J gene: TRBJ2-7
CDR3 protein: CASSQEVEVGPRTYEQYF
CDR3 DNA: TGCGCCAGCAGCCAAGAAGTAGAGGTCGGACCAAGGACCTACGAGCAGTACTTC

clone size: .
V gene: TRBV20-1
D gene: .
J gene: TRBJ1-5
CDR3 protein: CSVTEDMGPQHF
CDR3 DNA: TGCAGTGTCACAGAGGACATGGGGCCCCAGCATTTT

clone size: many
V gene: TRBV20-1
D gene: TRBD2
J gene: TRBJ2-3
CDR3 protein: CSGQRETMSTDTQYF
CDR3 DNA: TGCAGTGGTCAGCGGGAGACGATGAGCACAGATACGCAGTATTTT

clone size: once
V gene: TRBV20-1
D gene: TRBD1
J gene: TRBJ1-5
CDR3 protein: CSAYFADRGLGPQHF
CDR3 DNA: TGCAGTGCCTACTTCGCCGACAGGGGTCTCGGGCCCCAGCATTTT

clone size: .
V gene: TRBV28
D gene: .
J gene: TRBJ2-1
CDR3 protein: CASGPGQLYNEQFF
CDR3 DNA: TGTGCCAGCGGCCCAGGACAGTTATACAATGAGCAGTTCTTC

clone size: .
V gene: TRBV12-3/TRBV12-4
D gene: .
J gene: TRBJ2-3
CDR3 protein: CASSPARLGTQYF
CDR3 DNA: TGTGCCAGCAGCCCCGCTAGGTTGGGTACGCAGTATTTT

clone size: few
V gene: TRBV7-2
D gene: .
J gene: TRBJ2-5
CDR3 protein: CASSLVGMKETQYF
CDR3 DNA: TGTGCCAGCAGCTTAGTCGGCATGAAAGAGACCCAGTACTTC

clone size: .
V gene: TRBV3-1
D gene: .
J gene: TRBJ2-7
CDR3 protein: CASSQDKRATSYEQYF
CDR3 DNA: TGTGCCAGCAGCCAAGATAAGCGGGCGACCTCCTACGAGCAGTACTTC

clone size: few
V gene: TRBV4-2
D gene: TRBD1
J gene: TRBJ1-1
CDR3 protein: CASSQDTGGITEAFF
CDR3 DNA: TGTGCCAGCAGCCAAGACACAGGGGGTATCACTGAAGCTTTCTTT

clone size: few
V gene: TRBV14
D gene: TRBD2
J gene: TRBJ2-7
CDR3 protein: CASSQRERSEQYF
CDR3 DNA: TGTGCCAGCAGCCAGCGGGAGAGGAGCGAGCAGTACTTC

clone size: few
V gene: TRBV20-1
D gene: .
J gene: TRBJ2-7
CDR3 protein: CSAREVGGRNRVYF
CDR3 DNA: TGCAGTGCTAGAGAGGTTGGGGGCAGGAATAGGGTGTACTTC

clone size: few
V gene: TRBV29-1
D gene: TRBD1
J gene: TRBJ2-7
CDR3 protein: CSVGKQGSHEQYF
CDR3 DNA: TGCAGCGTTGGTAAACAGGGGTCCCACGAGCAGTACTTC

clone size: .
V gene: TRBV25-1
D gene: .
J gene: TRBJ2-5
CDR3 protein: CASSEYRGARETQYF
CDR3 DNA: TGTGCCAGCAGTGAATACAGGGGGGCCCGGGAGACCCAGTACTTC

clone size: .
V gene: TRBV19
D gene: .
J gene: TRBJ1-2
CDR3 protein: CARSDPHDRNYGYTF
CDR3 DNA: TGTGCCAGGAGCGACCCACACGACAGGAACTATGGCTACACCTTC

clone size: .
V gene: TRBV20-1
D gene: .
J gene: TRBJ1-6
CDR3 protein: CSARTDSPLHF
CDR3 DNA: TGCAGTGCTCGGACAGACTCACCCCTCCACTTT

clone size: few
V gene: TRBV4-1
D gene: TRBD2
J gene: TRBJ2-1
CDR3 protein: CASSPSLGGDEQFF
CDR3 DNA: TGCGCCAGCAGCCCTTCCCTTGGGGGGGATGAGCAGTTCTTC

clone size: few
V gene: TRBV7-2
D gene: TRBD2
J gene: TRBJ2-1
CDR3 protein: CASSLEASGRDNEQFF
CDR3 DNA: TGTGCCAGCAGCTTAGAGGCGAGCGGGAGGGACAATGAGCAGTTCTTC

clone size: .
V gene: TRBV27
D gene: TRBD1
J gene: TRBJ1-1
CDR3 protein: CASSSGTAPSPSAFF
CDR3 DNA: TGTGCCAGCAGTTCGGGGACAGCCCCCTCCCCGTCGGCTTTCTTT

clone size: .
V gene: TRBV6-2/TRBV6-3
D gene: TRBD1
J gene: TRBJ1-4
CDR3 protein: CASSQGQERNEKLFF
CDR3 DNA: TGTGCCAGCAGTCAAGGACAGGAACGAAATGAAAAACTGTTTTTT

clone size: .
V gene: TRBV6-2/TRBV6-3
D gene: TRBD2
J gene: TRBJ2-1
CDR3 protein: CASSGTRSINEQFF
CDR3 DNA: TGTGCCAGCTCCGGGACTAGGTCAATAAATGAGCAGTTCTTC

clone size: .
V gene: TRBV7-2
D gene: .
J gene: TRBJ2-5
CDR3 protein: CASSSTAGAQETQYF
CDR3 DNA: TGTGCCAGCAGCTCTACCGCAGGGGCCCAGGAGACCCAGTACTTC

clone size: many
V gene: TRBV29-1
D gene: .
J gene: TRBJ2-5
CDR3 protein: CSVEGGGLYETQYF
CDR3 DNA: TGCAGCGTTGAAGGTGGAGGGCTTTACGAGACCCAGTACTTC

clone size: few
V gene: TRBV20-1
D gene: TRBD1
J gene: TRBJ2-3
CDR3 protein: CSAPGQTYSSTDTQYF
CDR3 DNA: TGCAGTGCTCCGGGACAGACTTACTCTAGCACAGATACGCAGTATTTT

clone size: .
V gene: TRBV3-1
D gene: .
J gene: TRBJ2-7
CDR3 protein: CASSLRQAHEQYF
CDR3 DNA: TGTGCCAGCAGCCTCAGACAGGCCCACGAGCAGTACTTC

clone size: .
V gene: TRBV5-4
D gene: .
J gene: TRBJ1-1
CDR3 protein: CASSHRDSTEAFF
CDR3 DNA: TGTGCCAGCAGCCACAGAGATTCAACTGAAGCTTTCTTT

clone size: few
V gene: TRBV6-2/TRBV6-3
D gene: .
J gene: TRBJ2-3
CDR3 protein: CASSYLRADGTDTQYF
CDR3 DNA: TGTGCCAGCAGTTACCTCCGCGCGGATGGCACAGATACGCAGTATTTT

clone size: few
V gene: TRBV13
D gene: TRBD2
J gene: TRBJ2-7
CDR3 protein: CASSSTLAEPTYEQYF
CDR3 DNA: TGTGCCAGCAGCTCCACCCTAGCGGAACCAACCTACGAGCAGTACTTC